This T cell receptor beta chain was recovered during a study of control samples from healthy donors and cancer patients (dated by TCRdb to 2020 to 2022). Details on this clone: Its antigen remains unidentified. Nothing much larger sits one base from this clone, and base qualities are not available.

Receptors were amplified or captured by the immunoSEQ multiplex PCR assay. The source is immuneACCESS, and TCRdb retained only in-frame sequences with V and J called. Part of the clones is not carried over; for the studies checked, unresolved V genes explain less than half of this, and the remainder is unexplained. Across this sample there are 130,000 or so clones, with around nine tenths seen only once. The ten most abundant clones make up about 12% of the sample. This clonotype was obtained from a man aged 25-45 years in good health. The sequenced sample was blood.

The CDR3 protein is CASSGGTHYGYTF. The bases read TGTGCCAGCAGTGGAGGGACACACTATGGCTACACCTTC. The sequence links TRBV6-4 to TRBJ1-2; a tentative D match to TRBD1 spans 6 bases. At the junction V is shortened by 4 bases and J by 3 bases, with 9 bases in between. Inclusive of the bounding cysteine and phenylalanine, the CDR3 is 13 residues long. The entry retains the CDR3 DNA only, 39 bases that are in frame from base 1. Taken from the germline V gene, the CDR1 and CDR2 loops are MRHNA and SNTAGT.